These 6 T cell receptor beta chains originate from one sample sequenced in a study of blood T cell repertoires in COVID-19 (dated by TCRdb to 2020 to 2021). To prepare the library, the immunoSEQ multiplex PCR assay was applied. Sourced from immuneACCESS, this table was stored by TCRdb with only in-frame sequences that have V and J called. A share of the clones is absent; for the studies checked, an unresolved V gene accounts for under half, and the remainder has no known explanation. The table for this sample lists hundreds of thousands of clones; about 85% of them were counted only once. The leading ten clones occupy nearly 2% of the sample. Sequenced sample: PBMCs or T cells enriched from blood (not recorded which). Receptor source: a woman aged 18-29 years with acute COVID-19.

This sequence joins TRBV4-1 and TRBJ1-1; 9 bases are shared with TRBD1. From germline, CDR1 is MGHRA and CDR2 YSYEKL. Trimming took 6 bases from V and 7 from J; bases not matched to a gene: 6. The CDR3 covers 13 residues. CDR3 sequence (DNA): TGCGCCAGCAGGGCCGGACAGGGGCTTGAAGCTTTCTTT. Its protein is CASRAGQGLEAFF.

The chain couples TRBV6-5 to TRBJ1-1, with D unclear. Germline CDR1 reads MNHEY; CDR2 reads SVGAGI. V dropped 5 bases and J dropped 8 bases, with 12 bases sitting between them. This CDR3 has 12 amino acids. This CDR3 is CASSNPGLEAFF. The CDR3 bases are TGTGCCAGCAGTAATCCAGGCCTCGAAGCTTTCTTT.

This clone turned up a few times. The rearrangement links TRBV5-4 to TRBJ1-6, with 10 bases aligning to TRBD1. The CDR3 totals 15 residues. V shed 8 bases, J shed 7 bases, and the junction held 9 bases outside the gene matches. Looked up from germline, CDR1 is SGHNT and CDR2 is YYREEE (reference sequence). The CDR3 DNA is TGTGCCAGTGGGACAGGGGACGTTTTGAATTCACCCCTCCACTTT. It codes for CASGTGDVLNSPLHF.

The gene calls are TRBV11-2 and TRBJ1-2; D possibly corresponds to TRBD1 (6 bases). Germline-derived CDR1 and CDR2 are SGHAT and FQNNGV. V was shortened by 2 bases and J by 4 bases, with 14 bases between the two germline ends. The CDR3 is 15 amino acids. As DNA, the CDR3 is TGTGCCAGCAGCTTAACGGCGGGCAGGGGCTATGGCTACACCTTC. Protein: CASSLTAGRGYGYTF.

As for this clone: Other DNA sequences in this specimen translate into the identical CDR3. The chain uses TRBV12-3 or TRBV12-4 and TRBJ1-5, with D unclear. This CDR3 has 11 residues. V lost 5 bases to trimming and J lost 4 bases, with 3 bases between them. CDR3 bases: TGTGCCAGCAGTCAAAATCAGCCCCAGCATTTT. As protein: CASSQNQPQHF.

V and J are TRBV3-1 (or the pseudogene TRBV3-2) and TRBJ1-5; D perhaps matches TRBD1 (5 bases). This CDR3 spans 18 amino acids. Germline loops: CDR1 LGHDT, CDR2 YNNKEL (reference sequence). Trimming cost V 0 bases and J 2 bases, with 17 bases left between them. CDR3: CASSQDIPGRLGNQPQHF. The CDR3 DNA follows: TGTGCCAGCAGCCAAGATATACCAGGGAGGCTCGGCAATCAGCCCCAGCATTTT.